These 26 T cell receptor beta chains originate from one sample sequenced in a study of T cells in localized non-small cell lung cancer. Libraries were prepared by immunoSEQ multiplex PCR; TCRdb keeps only in-frame clonotypes and omits some of them. This repertoire shows tens of thousands of clones, over 75% found once; its top ten account for roughly a sixth. Material: peripheral blood, obtained before any cancer treatment. Source of these receptors: a male donor at least 60 years old with stage III squamous cell lung carcinoma.

This rearrangement joins TRBV5-1 to TRBJ1-2; D might be TRBD1 (5 bases). Trimming pared 4 bases from V and 2 bases from J, leaving 12 bases between. The CDR3 is 14 residues long. Germline V gene sequence: CDR1 SGHRS, CDR2 YFSETQ. CDR3 residues: CASSPGLTNYGYTF. The CDR3 bases are TGCGCCAGCAGCCCGGGACTTACGAACTATGGCTACACCTTC.

This clone was picked up one time. V usage is TRBV2 and J usage is TRBJ2-2; maybe TRBD2 (5 bases). Germline V gives CDR1 SNHLY, CDR2 FYNNEI. The CDR3 contains 18 residues. V lost 0 bases and J lost 4, with 18 bases in between. CDR3 sequence reads: CASSEALRTGISTGELFF. The CDR3 region has the DNA TGTGCCAGCAGTGAAGCGCTTCGTACGGGGATTAGCACCGGGGAGCTGTTTTTT.

This chain joins TRBV18 and TRBJ2-3; weak D call: TRBD1 (5 bases). The CDR3 runs to 15 residues. V gave up 1 base and J gave up 2 bases, with 10 bases separating them. Germline CDR1 KGHSH, CDR2 LQKENI. CDR3 loop: CASSPRGGYTDTQYF. The CDR3 DNA is TGTGCCAGCTCACCACGGGGCGGTTACACAGATACGCAGTATTTT. The full variable domain, in which reference TRBV18 and TRBJ2-3 provide the parts outside the CDR3, is NAGVMQNPRHLVRRRGQEARLRCSPMKGHSHVYWYRQLPEEGLKFMVYLQKENIIDESGMPKERFSAEFPKEGPSILRIQQVVRGDSAAYFCASSPRGGYTDTQYFGPGTRLTVL.

This clone came up once. CDR3 residues: CASSQDLGLAANNEQFF. In DNA form, the CDR3 reads TGTGCCAGCAGCCAAGATTTGGGACTAGCGGCTAACAATGAGCAGTTCTTC. J is TRBJ2-1 and V is TRBV14; 11 positions match TRBD2. CDR1 is SGHDN and CDR2 is FVKESK in the germline V gene. After removal of 0 bases from V and 5 bases from J, the junction contained 6 bases not matched to a gene. The CDR3 is 17 amino acids.

The chain employs TRBV6-9 and TRBJ2-1; 8 bases agree with TRBD1. V shed 10 bases and J 6 bases; nucleotides not matched to a gene: 5. The germline CDR1 and CDR2 sequences are MNHGY and SVAAGI. CDR3 length: 12 residues. The CDR3 DNA reads as TGTGCCACGACAGGGGTGGGCAATGAGCAGTTCTTC. This codes for CATTGVGNEQFF.

This chain uses TRBV10-3 with TRBJ2-1; D is uncertain. This CDR3 is built from 14 residues. V was shortened by 11 bases and J by 0 bases, with 14 bases between the two germline ends. In germline, CDR1 is ENHRY, CDR2 SYGVKD. The CDR3: CAASSESSYNEQFF. CDR3 bases: TGTGCCGCCTCCTCAGAGAGCTCCTACAATGAGCAGTTCTTC.

The chain combines TRBV28 with TRBJ1-3, with no clear D. The germline CDR1 and CDR2 sequences are MDHEN and SYDVKM. This CDR3 is built from 14 residues. The V gene lost 4 bases and the J gene lost 0 bases, with 7 bases spanning the gap. The chain's CDR3 is CASSSVPSGNTIYF. The DNA of the CDR3 is TGTGCCAGCAGTTCCGTTCCCTCTGGAAACACCATATATTTT.

This clone was picked up a small number of times. Different DNA sequences within this sample yield the same CDR3. This sequence joins TRBV6-6 and TRBJ2-5, with D perhaps TRBD2 (7 bases). The CDR3 consists of 16 residues. The V end lost 5 bases, the J end lost 5 bases, and 21 bases lay between the germline ends. Germline-derived CDR1 and CDR2 are MNHNY and SVGAGI (reference sequence). CDR3 sequence reads: CASSGGWGGYQETQYF. The CDR3 DNA reads as TGTGCCAGCAGTGGTGGTTGGGGGGGCTATCAGGAGACCCAGTACTTC.

The rearrangement joins TRBV30 to TRBJ2-5; maybe TRBD2 (7 bases). This CDR3 has 16 residues. Germline V lookup: CDR1 GTSNPN, CDR2 SVGIG (reference sequence). V was trimmed by 2 bases and J by 2 bases, leaving 18 bases between them. CDR3 DNA sequence: TGTGCCTGGAGTCGGGGGGCGGGGGCGCTACAAGAGACCCAGTACTTC. This codes for CAWSRGAGALQETQYF.

The chain links TRBV6-1 to TRBJ2-1; perhaps D is TRBD1 or TRBD2 (6 bases each). Germline V gene data show CDR1 as MNHNS and CDR2 as SASEGT. This CDR3 region has 15 residues. V was shortened by 6 bases and J by 1 base, with 13 bases between the two germline ends. CDR3 sequence reads: CASREGDLSYNEQFF. The CDR3 region has the DNA TGTGCCAGCAGGGAGGGGGACTTATCCTACAATGAGCAGTTCTTC.

The genes are TRBV7-8 and TRBJ2-5, with 7 positions matching TRBD1. The ends lost 5 bases at V and 4 bases at J; junction bases unmatched: 10. The CDR3 has 15 residues. CDR1 and CDR2 (germline): SGHVS, FQNEAQ. This CDR3 is CASSRGQLWVETQYF. CDR3 nucleotides: TGTGCCAGCAGCCGGGGACAGCTGTGGGTAGAGACCCAGTACTTC. The variable domain in full, with the rest retrieved from reference TRBV7-8 and TRBJ2-5, is GAGVSQSPRYKVAKRGQDVALRCDPISGHVSLFWYQQALGQGPEFLTYFQNEAQLDKSGLPSDRFFAERPEGSVSTLKIQRTQQEDSAVYLCASSRGQLWVETQYFGPGTRLLVL.

This clone has just one count. This sequence joins TRBV14 and TRBJ2-1; TRBD2 matches 9 bases. The germline gives CDR1 SGHDN, CDR2 FVKESK. The CDR3 consists of 17 residues. V was clipped by 0 bases and J by 5 bases; unmatched bases: 8. CDR3 sequence: CASSQDLGLAGNNEQFF. CDR3 DNA sequence: TGTGCCAGCAGCCAAGATCTTGGGCTAGCGGGGAACAATGAGCAGTTCTTC. Complete variable domain (other parts from reference TRBV14 and TRBJ2-1): EAGVTQFPSHSVIEKGQTVTLRCDPISGHDNLYWYRRVMGKEIKFLLHFVKESKQDESGMPNNRFLAERTGGTYSTLKVQPAELEDSGVYFCASSQDLGLAGNNEQFFGPGTRLTVL.

V usage is TRBV21-1 and J usage is TRBJ2-1; the table assigns TRBD1, which was not confirmed against the DNA. TRBV21-1 constitutes a pseudogene. The CDR3 is 14 amino acids. CDR3 in DNA: TGTGCCAGCAGCGAGGACAGAGTGACTACCCGGCAGTTCTTC. This codes for CASSEDRVTTRQFF.

The chain combines TRBV9 with TRBJ2-1; 13 bases fit TRBD2. Germline V gives CDR1 SGDLS, CDR2 YYNGEE. Germline trimming cut 4 bases from V and 9 bases from J; bases unmatched to any gene: 10. The CDR3 totals 16 residues. Written as DNA, the CDR3 is TGTGCCAGCAGCAGAACTAGCGGGGGGGCTACAGGTGAGCAGTTCTTC. Its protein is CASSRTSGGATGEQFF.

The rearrangement uses TRBV5-1 and TRBJ2-1, with D possibly being TRBD2 (7 bases). The CDR3 is 14 amino acids. Trimming removed 7 bases from V and 6 bases from J, with 17 bases in between. The germline V gene encodes CDR1 SGHRS and CDR2 YFSETQ. This CDR3 reads CASFGGGRGNEQFF. The DNA for the CDR3 is TGCGCCAGCTTCGGGGGCGGGAGAGGCAATGAGCAGTTCTTC.

The V call is TRBV21-1, the J call TRBJ2-2; TRBD1 was called by the table and not checked on the DNA. TRBV21-1 is an annotated pseudogene. The CDR3 contains 16 residues. As DNA, the CDR3 is TGTGCCAGCATTTACTCGGGACATTCGAACACCGGGGAGCTGTTTTTT. This sequence encodes CASIYSGHSNTGELFF.

V and J are TRBV5-1 and TRBJ1-2; 8 positions agree with TRBD1. The V gene end was trimmed by 4 bases and the J gene end by 6 bases; junction bases not matched to a gene: 8. From germline, CDR1 is SGHRS and CDR2 YFSETQ. The CDR3 runs 14 residues. CDR3 bases: TGCGCCAGCAGCAGGGAAGGGACAGGCCATGGCTACACCTTC. Its protein product is CASSREGTGHGYTF.

The CDR3 region is CASSLNNSPLHF. CDR3 DNA sequence: TGTGCCAGCAGCTTAAACAATTCACCCCTCCACTTT. The chain is built from TRBV7-2 and TRBJ1-6; D remains ambiguous. The V end lost 2 bases, the J end lost 7 bases, and 3 bases lay between the germline ends. The CDR3 covers 12 residues. CDR1 is SGHTA and CDR2 is FQGNSA in the germline V gene.

The chain employs TRBV5-4 and TRBJ2-2; D not resolved. Trimming took 4 bases from V and 0 from J, leaving 10 bases between them. Germline assignment: CDR1 SGHNT and CDR2 YYREEE (reference sequence). The CDR3 is 15 amino acids. For the CDR3, the DNA is TGTGCCAGCAGCCCCCCCGGGCCGAACACCGGGGAGCTGTTTTTT. Translated: CASSPPGPNTGELFF.

This chain connects TRBV5-6 to TRBJ2-5; TRBD1 matches at 8 bases. The ends lost 0 bases at V and 1 base at J; junction bases unmatched: 2. The germline gives CDR1 SGHDT, CDR2 YYEEEE. The CDR3 extends over 15 amino acids. CDR3 coding DNA: TGTGCCAGCAGCTTGGCAGGACAGGGCCAAGAGACCCAGTACTTC. Translated, it gives CASSLAGQGQETQYF.

The chain links TRBV9 to TRBJ2-3, with D perhaps TRBD2 (7 bases). V dropped 1 base and J dropped 4 bases, with 10 bases sitting between them. This CDR3 region has 14 residues. Germline V lookup: CDR1 SGDLS, CDR2 YYNGEE. CDR3 DNA: TGTGCCAGCAGCGTAACAGGGAGGGCAGATACGCAGTATTTT. Amino acid sequence: CASSVTGRADTQYF. The variable domain in full, completed from reference TRBV9 and TRBJ2-3, reads DSGVTQTPKHLITATGQRVTLRCSPRSGDLSVYWYQQSLDQGLQFLIQYYNGEERAKGNILERFSAQQFPDLHSELNLSSLELGDSALYFCASSVTGRADTQYFGPGTRLTVL.

J is TRBJ1-3 and V is TRBV2, with 7 bases fitting TRBD1. The V gene's germline CDR1 is SNHLY and CDR2 FYNNEI. V trimming: 5 bases; J trimming: 1 base; junction bases outside the gene matches: 8. The CDR3 is 16 amino acids. The CDR3 sequence: CASSYNRGSSGNTIYF. CDR3 DNA sequence: TGTGCCAGCAGTTACAACAGGGGTTCGTCTGGAAACACCATATATTTT.

The chain combines TRBV5-1 with TRBJ2-1; D might be TRBD1 or TRBD2, each matching 7 bases. Germline CDR1 reads SGHRS; CDR2 reads YFSETQ. The CDR3 runs 15 residues. V lost 0 bases and J lost 4, with 11 bases in between. The CDR3 protein is CASSLAQGGYNEQFF. CDR3 in DNA: TGCGCCAGCAGCTTGGCCCAGGGGGGGTACAATGAGCAGTTCTTC.

The chain employs TRBV5-4 and TRBJ1-6; TRBD1 might be the D (5 bases). This CDR3 has 15 residues. Trimming removed 4 bases at V and 6 bases at J, with 14 bases between. From germline, CDR1 is SGHNT and CDR2 YYREEE (reference sequence). In DNA form, the CDR3 reads TGTGCCAGCAGCCGTACGGCGGGGGGTAATTCACCCCTCCACTTT. It translates to CASSRTAGGNSPLHF.

This clone occurred once. The chain has TRBV19 and TRBJ1-1, with D unclear. This CDR3 spans 14 amino acids. From germline, CDR1 is LNHDA and CDR2 SQIVND (reference sequence). The ends were cut back, 5 bases at V and 0 bases at J, with 10 bases in the middle. This CDR3 reads CASSFLGVNTEAFF. The CDR3 DNA reads TGTGCCAGTAGTTTCTTAGGAGTGAACACTGAAGCTTTCTTT.

This clone was observed once. This chain connects TRBV10-1 to TRBJ2-7, with no clear D. Per the germline V gene, CDR1 is WNHNN and CDR2 is SYGVQD (reference sequence). V was shortened by 4 bases and J by 2 bases, with 12 bases between the two germline ends. This CDR3 is built from 14 residues. CDR3 amino acids: CASSGSNGAYEQYF. CDR3 bases: TGCGCCAGCAGTGGATCAAATGGGGCCTACGAGCAGTACTTC.